A selection of T cell receptor beta chains follows, all from one sample in a study of blood T cell repertoires in COVID-19. Assay used: immunoSEQ multiplex PCR; TCRdb lists only in-frame clones, some missing. The table lists around 330,000 clones, around 89% of them singletons, with 4% in the top ten. Sequencing input: peripheral blood. These receptors all stem from a woman between 45 and 60 years old with active or convalescent COVID-19. Each CDR3 is given without its conserved first and last residue. Clone size is stated in some rows and not others, as once, few, many or a class when expanded.

cdr3_length v_call clone_size cdr3_aa
12 TRBV5-1 NA ASSLVSGGNEQF
13 TRBV11-1 NA ASRSPGQGALEQF
12 TRBV5-5 NA ASSLEDGYTEAF
10 TRBV29-1 NA SVDPVATEAF
11 TRBV7-2 few ASSQHRGETQY
15 TRBV5-1 NA ASSKTSGRGAWNEQF
11 TRBV29-1 NA SVGGGVSYEQY
13 TRBV6-5 NA ASSYGGTGGYEQY
12 TRBV9 NA ASSVDLATGELF
14 TRBV4-3 NA ASSQGESSGANVLT
13 TRBV6-5 NA ASSYSVLAVYEQY
15 TRBV4-3 NA ASSQDLSGVTYNEQF
12 TRBV9 once ASSPGGAVYGYT
13 TRBV7-3 few ASSPKGTSGDEQY
13 TRBV6-5 NA ASRGPSGSGGELF
13 TRBV6-2/TRBV6-3 NA ASSTGLVRNNEQF
15 TRBV3-1/TRBV3-2 NA ASSPVTGLPGNTEAF
13 TRBV6-5 NA ASIRDRGLNQPQH
12 TRBV30 NA AWSGGRGVAEAF
11 TRBV4-1 few ASSQEVLDGYT
12 TRBV28 NA ASSLISLNTEAF
13 TRBV10-3 NA AIRPAGTGGLEQY
13 TRBV5-1 NA ASSLDRGGAGELF
13 TRBV11-2 NA ASSSTQVLNTEAF
11 TRBV29-1 NA SVPGTGRTEAF
13 TRBV28 NA ASSMGQGAYNEQF
16 TRBV7-2 few ASSRGTSGRRIGGELF
11 TRBV5-1 NA ASSLAHNTEAF
13 TRBV5-6 NA ASSAGQGSRDGYT
11 TRBV10-3 NA ATVDRANYGYT
20 TRBV6-6 NA ASSPTGPRLGRAGVAYEKLF
15 TRBV7-3 NA ASSPNVGTGLGDGYT
12 TRBV10-1 once ASSRDRGPHEQF
13 TRBV2 NA ASRENVGGNQPQH
12 TRBV25-1 NA ASSELEGWKPQH
16 TRBV27 NA ASSTIPGLLAGANVLT
17 TRBV7-2 NA ASSLVRLVKGSSTDTQY
14 TRBV3-1/TRBV3-2 once ASSHFTVLSEEKLF
12 TRBV7-9 NA ASSQGATNEKLF
12 TRBV29-1 NA SVLPGTGIYEQY
13 TRBV6-5 NA ASGGDRPGTGELF
14 TRBV6-5 NA ASSYLTSGGRNEQF
12 TRBV4-3 once ASSQDSRNYEQY
15 TRBV27 NA ASSFTGVPSSYNEQF